Detailed here is one TCR beta chain. Its antigen is as yet unknown. Germline assignment: CDR1 WSHSY and CDR2 SAAADI. The length of the CDR3 is 12 residues. The V and J ends lost 6 bases and 2 bases respectively, with 8 bases between them. Time point denoted: baseline, week 1 (first vaccination visit). Treatment reported: pre-vaccination baseline after standard-of-care therapy. The sample belongs to a study of a mutant IDH1 vaccine in newly diagnosed glioma. Study details: Treated patients showed a male proportion of around 62%, a female proportion of about 40%, and a mean age of 40.4 years. Before enrollment, patients got radiotherapy alone, temozolomide alone, or mostly the combination. Broader study findings: The occurrence of vaccine-induced immune responses was seen in around 93% of patients.

Method: immunoSEQ multiplex PCR; TCRdb's copy keeps in-frame clones and lacks some. The data hold around 92,000 clones, with approximately 90% observed a single time. Sample: PBMCs, taken from a glioma patient treated with radiotherapy, temozolomide or both. The sequence was obtained from a woman aged 45 to 65 with glioma. The chain has TRBV10-2 and TRBJ2-7, with D maybe TRBD1 (6 bases). In DNA form, the CDR3 reads TGCGCCAGCAGGGCAGGGGCCTACGAGCAGTACTTC. Amino acids: CASRAGAYEQYF.